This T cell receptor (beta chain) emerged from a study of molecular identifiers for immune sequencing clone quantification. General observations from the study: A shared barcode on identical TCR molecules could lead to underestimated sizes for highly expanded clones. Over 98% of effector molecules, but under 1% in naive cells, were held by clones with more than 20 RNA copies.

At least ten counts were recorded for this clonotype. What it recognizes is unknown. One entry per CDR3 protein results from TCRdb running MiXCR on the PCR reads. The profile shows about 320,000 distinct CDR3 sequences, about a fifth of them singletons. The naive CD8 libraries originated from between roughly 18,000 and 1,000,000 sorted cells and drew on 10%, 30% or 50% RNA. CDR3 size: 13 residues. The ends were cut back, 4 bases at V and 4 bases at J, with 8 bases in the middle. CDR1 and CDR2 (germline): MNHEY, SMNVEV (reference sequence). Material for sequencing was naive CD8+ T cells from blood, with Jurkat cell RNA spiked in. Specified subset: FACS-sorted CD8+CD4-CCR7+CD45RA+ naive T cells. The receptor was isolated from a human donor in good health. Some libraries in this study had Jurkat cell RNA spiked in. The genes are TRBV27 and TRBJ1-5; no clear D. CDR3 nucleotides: TGTGCCAGCAGTTACATGCCTAATCAGCCCCAGCATTTT. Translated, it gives CASSYMPNQPQHF.